The T cell receptor beta chain under discussion was sequenced for a study of blood T cell repertoires in COVID-19. For the study at large: The analysed material was cDNA or gDNA that came from T cells, B-cell-depleted T cells, or PBMCs.

Assay used: immunoSEQ multiplex PCR; TCRdb lists only in-frame clones, some missing. The table has about 250,000 clones, around 88% seen once. Seattle participants joined during active infection and were tracked over time. CDR3 length: 12 residues. The V and J ends lost 6 bases and 2 bases respectively, with 4 bases between them. This clone has a handful of counts. This clonotype was sampled from a woman older than 75 with COVID-19, enrolled during active disease. The genes are TRBV12-3 or TRBV12-4 and TRBJ2-2, with unresolved D. The sequencing input was peripheral blood. In nucleotides, the CDR3 is TGTGCCAGCAGCCTAAACACCGGGGAGCTGTTTTTT. Translated, it gives CASSLNTGELFF.